Below, 21 T cell receptor beta chains from the same sample are listed, as sequenced in a study of cytomegalovirus exposure and HLA in healthy donors. The PCR made use of 60 Vbeta and 13 Jbeta primers. The repertoire was sequenced with immunoSEQ multiplex PCR; TCRdb's copy has only in-frame clones and lacks some. The data show 80,000 to 100,000 clones, under 75% seen once. The specimen sequenced was PBMCs. All receptors derive from a female donor in good health and CMV-seronegative.

This clone was found a few times. The chain employs TRBV7-9 and TRBJ2-1; D uncertain. Germline V gene data show CDR1 as SEHNR and CDR2 as FQNEAQ (reference sequence). The CDR3 length is 13 residues. V lost 8 bases, J lost 4 bases, and 12 bases lay in between. CDR3 sequence (DNA): TGTGCCAGCGGAATAGCCTTGTACAATGAGCAGTTCTTC. Its translation: CASGIALYNEQFF.

The J gene is TRBJ2-5, the V gene TRBV28; 7 bases are a match to TRBD1. The germline V gene encodes CDR1 MDHEN and CDR2 SYDVKM. J gave up 1 base and V 3 bases, and 2 bases lay outside the gene matches. The CDR3 has 14 residues. The CDR3 sequence: CASSFRGSQETQYF. The CDR3 nucleotides read TGTGCCAGCAGTTTCAGGGGGTCCCAAGAGACCCAGTACTTC. The entire variable domain, with the rest obtained from reference TRBV28 and TRBJ2-5, is as follows: DVKVTQSSRYLVKRTGEKVFLECVQDMDHENMFWYRQDPGLGLRLIYFSYDVKMKEKGDIPEGYSVSREKKERFSLILESASTNQTSMYLCASSFRGSQETQYFGPGTRLLVL.

The chain has TRBV30 and TRBJ1-2; D call uncertain. Germline V CDR1 and CDR2: GTSNPN, SVGIG (reference sequence). CDR3 length: 12 amino acids. Trimming pared 4 bases from V and 5 bases from J, leaving 11 bases between. This CDR3 is CAWKASSYGYTF. Written as DNA, the CDR3 is TGTGCCTGGAAAGCCTCGTCATATGGCTACACCTTC.

This chain connects TRBV6-1 to TRBJ2-7, with 9 bases identical to TRBD1. V was clipped by 2 bases and J by 4 bases; unmatched bases: 9. The CDR3 consists of 16 residues. Germline V CDR1 and CDR2: MNHNS, SASEGT. CDR3 residues: CASSEPPGQGLYEQYF. CDR3 DNA: TGTGCCAGCAGTGAACCTCCGGGACAGGGATTATACGAGCAGTACTTC.

About this clone: At the DNA level, this CDR3 is encoded by other sequences in the same sample as well. This chain uses TRBV30 with TRBJ1-6; TRBD1 might be the D (5 bases). CDR1 and CDR2 (germline): GTSNPN, SVGIG (reference sequence). V gave up 7 bases and J gave up 6 bases, with 7 bases separating them. The CDR3 covers 11 residues. CDR3 sequence (DNA): TGTGCCTATGACAGTAATTCACCCCTCCACTTT. Translation gives CAYDSNSPLHF.

The rearrangement joins TRBV7-9 to TRBJ2-1; a possible D gene is TRBD2 (6 bases). The CDR3 is 12 residues long. The germline V and J ends were trimmed by 5 bases and 9 bases, with 11 bases remaining between them. CDR1 and CDR2 from the germline V gene are SEHNR and FQNEAQ (reference sequence). CDR3 coding DNA: TGTGCCAGCAGCACGGGGACTTCTGAGCAGTTCTTC. Translated: CASSTGTSEQFF. The whole variable domain, remainder taken from reference TRBV7-9 and TRBJ2-1, is DTGVSQNPRHKITKRGQNVTFRCDPISEHNRLYWYRQTLGQGPEFLTYFQNEAQLEKSRLLSDRFSAERPKGSFSTLEIQRTEQGDSAMYLCASSTGTSEQFFGPGTRLTVL.

This sequence joins TRBV18 and TRBJ2-5; D not resolved. The CDR3 spans 11 residues. Germline V gene data show CDR1 as KGHSH and CDR2 as LQKENI. Trimming left V 5 bases short and J 5 bases short, with 6 bases between. The CDR3 is CASSERETQYF. The CDR3 DNA is TGTGCCAGCTCAGAGAGGGAGACCCAGTACTTC.

This clone occurred a few times. This sequence joins TRBV6-6 and TRBJ1-2, with no clear D. The CDR3 covers 12 residues. The V gene's germline CDR1 is MNHNY and CDR2 SVGAGI (reference sequence). The V end lost 2 bases, the J end lost 3 bases, and 4 bases lay between the germline ends. The CDR3 nucleotides read TGTGCCAGCAGTTACCTCGACTATGGCTACACCTTC. It codes for CASSYLDYGYTF.

V usage is TRBV6-5 and J usage is TRBJ1-1; D is unclear. Trimming removed 4 bases from V and 4 bases from J, with 10 bases in between. Germline V lookup: CDR1 MNHEY, CDR2 SVGAGI. CDR3 length: 13 amino acids. The DNA for the CDR3 is TGTGCCAGCAGTTCCTCGGCGGGCACTGAAGCTTTCTTT. Protein: CASSSSAGTEAFF.

This sequence joins TRBV6-1 and TRBJ2-7; 7 bases line up with TRBD1. Germline CDR1 MNHNS, CDR2 SASEGT. The CDR3 has 15 residues. Trimming at V came to 4 bases and at J to 0 bases, leaving 6 bases not matched to a gene. The CDR3 nucleotides read TGTGCCAGCAGTGGGGTAAACAGGGGCTCCTACGAGCAGTACTTC. Protein: CASSGVNRGSYEQYF.

The chain combines TRBV18 with TRBJ2-2, with D perhaps matching TRBD1 (6 bases). The CDR3 is 17 amino acids. V lost 2 bases and J 4 bases, leaving 17 bases between the germline ends. Germline assignment: CDR1 KGHSH and CDR2 LQKENI. This CDR3 reads CASSPRIGRGVTGELFF. DNA for the CDR3: TGTGCCAGCTCACCAAGAATTGGCAGGGGAGTCACCGGGGAGCTGTTTTTT.

The chain carries TRBV10-1 and TRBJ2-7, with TRBD2 matching over 10 bases. Germline V gene sequence: CDR1 WNHNN, CDR2 SYGVQD (reference sequence). V trimming: 6 bases; J trimming: 2 bases; junction bases outside the gene matches: 4. The CDR3 is 14 residues long. The CDR3 sequence: CASSSSGSAYEQYF. CDR3 DNA sequence: TGCGCCAGCAGCTCTAGCGGGAGTGCCTACGAGCAGTACTTC.

The chain combines TRBV12-5 with TRBJ2-3; D is possibly TRBD1 (5 bases). Trimming took off 3 bases at V and 6 bases at J, with 16 bases between the two ends. Germline CDR1 and CDR2: LGHNT and FRNRAP. The length of the CDR3 is 15 residues. CDR3: CASGFGDGARDTQYF. CDR3 nucleotide sequence: TGTGCTAGTGGTTTTGGAGATGGGGCCAGGGATACGCAGTATTTT.

V usage is TRBV6-1 and J usage is TRBJ1-5; D ambiguous. This CDR3 is built from 15 residues. Germline CDR1 and CDR2: MNHNS and SASEGT. V was shortened by 1 base and J by 3 bases, with 10 bases between the two germline ends. CDR3 DNA: TGTGCCAGCAGTGAAGGGGGTCGGGACAATCAGCCCCAGCATTTT. Amino acid sequence: CASSEGGRDNQPQHF.

This clone was recorded a few times. CDR3 region: CAISPGLGSYNEQFF. The CDR3 coding sequence is TGTGCCATCAGTCCGGGACTAGGCTCCTACAATGAGCAGTTCTTC. The chain employs TRBV10-3 and TRBJ2-1, with TRBD2 identical over 8 bases. The J segment lost 0 bases and the V segment lost 5 bases, leaving 3 bases of the junction unmatched. The CDR3 has 15 residues. Looked up from germline, CDR1 is ENHRY and CDR2 is SYGVKD.

The CDR3 sequence: CSVEYSQETQYF. CDR3 DNA sequence: TGCAGCGTTGAGTACAGCCAAGAGACCCAGTACTTC. The chain employs TRBV29-1 and TRBJ2-5; D not certain. The CDR3 runs 12 residues. Germline-derived CDR1 and CDR2 are SQVTM and ANQGSEA. Trimming cost V 3 bases and J 1 base, with 6 bases left between them.

This clone showed up just a few times. The DNA for the CDR3 is TGTGCCAGCAGTCCAGGGGGCAGGAACTATGGCTACACCTTC. This codes for CASSPGGRNYGYTF. This chain connects TRBV6-6 to TRBJ1-2; 8 nucleotides align to TRBD1. The length of the CDR3 is 14 residues. Trimming removed 5 bases from V and 2 bases from J; junction bases left unmatched: 4. The V gene's germline CDR1 is MNHNY and CDR2 SVGAGI (reference sequence).

The sample holds a few counts of this clone. V and J are TRBV20-1 and TRBJ2-5, with 9 bases aligning to TRBD2. Germline V gene data show CDR1 as DFQATT and CDR2 as SNEGSKA (reference sequence). J lost 5 bases, V lost 6 bases, and 1 base had no gene match. This CDR3 contains 11 residues. In nucleotides, the CDR3 is TGCAGTGCGGCGGGGGGGGAGACCCAGTACTTC. Translating it yields CSAAGGETQYF.

The chain links TRBV28 to TRBJ2-7, with 7 bases matching TRBD1. The germline V gene has CDR1 MDHEN and CDR2 SYDVKM. V trimming: 5 bases; J trimming: 3 bases; junction bases outside the gene matches: 4. The CDR3 loop spans 13 amino acids. Here the CDR3 reads CASSRTGRYEQYF. In DNA form, the CDR3 reads TGTGCCAGCAGTAGGACAGGCCGCTACGAGCAGTACTTC.

This chain links TRBV2 with TRBJ2-5; a weak D match, TRBD2 (6 bases). V was shortened by 3 bases and J by 2 bases, with 13 bases between the two germline ends. Germline V gene data show CDR1 as SNHLY and CDR2 as FYNNEI. This CDR3 has 15 residues. The CDR3 DNA reads as TGTGCCAGCAGTGAGGAGGGACTTCTACAAGAGACCCAGTACTTC. Translated: CASSEEGLLQETQYF.

This clone came up once. The chain carries TRBV11-2 and TRBJ2-3; 8 bases match TRBD2. In germline, CDR1 is SGHAT, CDR2 FQNNGV. This CDR3 has 15 residues. J was trimmed by 1 base and V by 5 bases; bases with no gene match: 5. CDR3 sequence (DNA): TGTGCCAGCAGCCGTTTAGCGGGGCGCACAGATACGCAGTATTTT. Amino acid sequence: CASSRLAGRTDTQYF.